These 24 T cell receptor beta chains came from one sample sequenced in a study of spatial heterogeneity in lung cancer. Study results and caveats: Tumor mutation count correlated with how many alpha and beta TCRs expanded intratumorally.

Time point reported: sample taken at primary tumor resection. MiXCR, applied by TCRdb to the 5' RACE reads, yields one record per CDR3 protein. The sample records over 15,000 distinct CDR3 sequences, 6.8% being singletons. Antigens of these TCRs are unknown. The source was lung tumor tissue, collected at surgery. The receptors were sampled from a female donor with early-stage non-small cell lung cancer.

There are many counts of this clonotype. The chain combines TRBV7-9 with TRBJ1-2; D might be TRBD1 (6 bases). The length of the CDR3 is 15 residues. V was clipped by 1 base and J by 3 bases, with 12 bases between them. CDR1 and CDR2 from the germline V gene are SEHNR and FQNEAQ (reference sequence). The DNA for the CDR3 is TGTGCCAGCAGCTTAGTTACCCAGGGGTACTATGGCTACACCTTC. It specifies CASSLVTQGYYGYTF.

The gene calls are TRBV10-3 and TRBJ2-5; D is possibly TRBD1 (6 bases). In germline, CDR1 is ENHRY, CDR2 SYGVKD. V lost 5 bases and J 3 bases, leaving 10 bases between the germline ends. The CDR3 covers 13 residues. CDR3 DNA sequence: TGTGCCATCAGTTTACGGACAGAAGAGACCCAGTACTTC. Translation: CAISLRTEETQYF.

There are a few counts of this clonotype. The gene calls are TRBV18 and TRBJ1-2; TRBD1 agrees at 8 bases. Per the germline V gene, CDR1 is KGHSH and CDR2 is LQKENI. The CDR3 consists of 14 residues. The V segment lost 6 bases and the J segment 5 bases; nucleotides outside the gene matches: 8. Here the CDR3 reads CASSPGTGLYGYTF. The CDR3 bases are TGTGCCAGCTCCCCCGGGACAGGCCTATATGGCTACACCTTC.

The table lists this clonotype with many counts. V is TRBV12-3 or TRBV12-4 and J is TRBJ2-7; TRBD1 agrees at 9 bases. V shed 5 bases, J shed 3 bases, and the junction held 11 bases outside the gene matches. The CDR3 consists of 16 residues. CDR3 sequence (DNA): TGTGCCAGCAGTGGCGCGGGACAGGGCAGCTTCTACGAGCAGTACTTC. This gives the protein CASSGAGQGSFYEQYF.

In this sample, this clonotype turned up many times. The rearrangement joins TRBV28 to TRBJ1-2; 10 bases fit TRBD1. Unmatched junction bases numbered 7, after V lost 4 bases and J lost 11 bases. The germline gives CDR1 MDHEN, CDR2 SYDVKM. The CDR3 is 13 residues long. In nucleotides, the CDR3 is TGTGCCAGCAGTTCTGGACAGGGGGGGCGGTACACCTTC. Translating it yields CASSSGQGGRYTF.

The rearrangement uses TRBV21-1 and TRBJ2-3; the table gives TRBD2 as D, unverified against the DNA. TRBV21-1 is termed a pseudogene. The CDR3 is 17 residues long. CDR3 region: CASSKREPDYPTDTQYF. In DNA, the CDR3 is TGTGCCAGCAGCAAAAGGGAACCGGACTACCCCACAGATACGCAGTATTTT.

This clonotype was seen ten or more times. This sequence joins TRBV12-3 or TRBV12-4 and TRBJ2-7; 8 bases agree with TRBD2. CDR3 length: 13 amino acids. V dropped 7 bases and J dropped 3; count of bases not matched to a gene: 5. DNA for the CDR3: TGTGCCAGCATTCAGAGCGGGGGCTACGAGCAGTACTTC. This encodes CASIQSGGYEQYF.

In this sample, this clonotype turned up a few times. V usage is TRBV20-1 and J usage is TRBJ1-2; D is ambiguous. The CDR3 totals 14 residues. Trimming removed 3 bases from V and 1 base from J, with 12 bases in between. Germline-derived CDR1 and CDR2 are DFQATT and SNEGSKA (reference sequence). CDR3 loop: CSASSGGFNYGYTF. Here the CDR3 DNA reads TGCAGTGCTAGTTCGGGCGGGTTTAACTATGGCTACACCTTC.

This clonotype was counted ten times or more. V gene TRBV27 combines with J gene TRBJ1-2; 9 bases are shared with TRBD1. V was clipped by 6 bases and J by 8 bases; unmatched bases: 13. Germline values: CDR1 MNHEY, CDR2 SMNVEV (reference sequence). The CDR3 has 15 residues. In nucleotides, the CDR3 is TGTGCCAGCAGACCCACAGGGGGCATGTCGGCCGGCTACACCTTC. Residues: CASRPTGGMSAGYTF.

At least ten counts were recorded for this clonotype. The chain employs TRBV12-5 and TRBJ2-3; a weak D match, TRBD1 (7 bases). This CDR3 has 17 residues. From germline, CDR1 is LGHNT and CDR2 FRNRAP. Trimming shortened V by 0 bases and J by 2 bases, and 15 bases separated the two germline ends. CDR3 bases: TGTGCTAGTGGTTTGGTACTCGGCAGGGGGGCCACAGATACGCAGTATTTT. It specifies CASGLVLGRGATDTQYF. Full variable domain (missing parts from reference TRBV12-5 and TRBJ2-3): DARVTQTPRHKVTEMGQEVTMRCQPILGHNTVFWYRQTMMQGLELLAYFRNRAPLDDSGMPKDRFSAEMPDATLATLKIQPSEPRDSAVYFCASGLVLGRGATDTQYFGPGTRLTVL.

This clonotype has only a few counts. This sequence joins TRBV30 and TRBJ2-3; D not resolved. The V end was cut by 0 bases, the J end by 0 bases, with 7 bases between. CDR1 and CDR2 from the germline V gene are GTSNPN and SVGIG (reference sequence). The CDR3 has 14 amino acids. CDR3 loop: CAWSVLSSTDTQYF. The CDR3 coding sequence is TGTGCCTGGAGTGTCCTCTCTAGCACAGATACGCAGTATTTT.

In its sample, this clonotype was seen many times. V is TRBV20-1 and J is TRBJ2-3; 9 bases agree with TRBD2. With 0 bases clipped from V and 5 bases from J, the junction kept 12 bases outside the gene matches. In germline, CDR1 is DFQATT, CDR2 SNEGSKA (reference sequence). The CDR3 sequence is 17 residues long. CDR3 in amino acids: CSARDGGSGGTIDTQYF. For the CDR3, the DNA is TGCAGTGCTAGAGATGGTGGGAGCGGGGGGACGATAGATACGCAGTATTTT.

This clonotype showed up many times. The V call is TRBV5-1, the J call TRBJ2-2; no definite D call. Germline V gene data show CDR1 as SGHRS and CDR2 as YFSETQ. The length of the CDR3 is 16 residues. Deletions cut 5 bases from V and 1 base from J, with 15 bases between. CDR3 region: CASRSQLTGNTGELFF. The CDR3 region has the DNA TGCGCCAGCAGGTCTCAGCTGACGGGGAACACCGGGGAGCTGTTTTTT. The whole variable domain, remainder taken from reference TRBV5-1 and TRBJ2-2, is KAGVTQTPRYLIKTRGQQVTLSCSPISGHRSVSWYQQTPGQGLQFLFEYFSETQRNKGNFPGRFSGRQFSNSRSEMNVSTLELGDSALYLCASRSQLTGNTGELFFGEGSRLTVL.

The sample holds many counts of this clonotype. The chain carries TRBV6-6 and TRBJ1-2, with 7 bases aligning to TRBD1. The germline gives CDR1 MNHNY, CDR2 SVGAGI (reference sequence). Trimming cost V 4 bases and J 5 bases; bases outside gene matches: 10. The CDR3 sequence is 15 residues long. CDR3 coding DNA: TGTGCCAGCAGTTCCCCGGGACAGCTCCTATATGGCTACACCTTC. Translated, it gives CASSSPGQLLYGYTF.

V is TRBV20-1 and J is TRBJ2-3; D is unresolved. Germline CDR1 and CDR2: DFQATT and SNEGSKA (reference sequence). V lost 2 bases and J lost 2, with 11 bases in between. The CDR3 sequence is 14 residues long. The CDR3 reads CSARRSGFTDTQYF. CDR3 sequence (DNA): TGCAGTGCTAGAAGGTCGGGCTTCACAGATACGCAGTATTTT.

This clonotype was seen a handful of times. A much larger clone lies a single base off, so this may be a read error. The chain employs TRBV5-8 and TRBJ1-5; D ambiguous. V gave up 2 bases and J gave up 7 bases, with 16 bases separating them. Germline loops: CDR1 SGHTS, CDR2 YDEGEE. The CDR3 has 15 amino acids. The CDR3: CASSFAGMNRQPQHF. The CDR3 nucleotides are TGTGCCAGCAGCTTTGCGGGGATGAATAGACAGCCCCAGCATTTT.

This clonotype was detected many times. The DNA for the CDR3 is TGTGCCAGCAGCTTGGTGACGGGGCCAAACACTGAAGCTTTCTTT. It specifies CASSLVTGPNTEAFF. The rearrangement joins TRBV5-4 to TRBJ1-1, with a weak D call TRBD1 (5 bases). The V gene lost 0 bases and the J gene lost 2 bases, with 11 bases spanning the gap. The CDR3 has 15 residues. The V gene's germline CDR1 is SGHNT and CDR2 YYREEE (reference sequence).

This clonotype was counted a few times. The genes are TRBV30 and TRBJ1-1; D gene unclear. This CDR3 comprises 12 residues. V was shortened by 4 bases and J by 2 bases, with 8 bases between the two germline ends. Germline assignment: CDR1 GTSNPN and CDR2 SVGIG (reference sequence). CDR3 sequence reads: CAWTGGNTEAFF. DNA for the CDR3: TGTGCCTGGACCGGCGGAAACACTGAAGCTTTCTTT.

This clonotype was observed many times. CDR3 sequence: CASSASRTGGETQYF. The CDR3 nucleotides are TGTGCCAGCAGCGCTAGCAGGACAGGGGGAGAGACCCAGTACTTC. V usage is TRBV7-9 and J usage is TRBJ2-5; 10 bases fit TRBD1. With V trimmed by 5 bases and J by 4 bases, 7 bases remained unmatched. CDR1 is SEHNR, CDR2 FQNEAQ, per germline (reference sequence). This CDR3 is 15 amino acids long. The full variable domain, completed using reference TRBV7-9 and TRBJ2-5, is DTGVSQNPRHKITKRGQNVTFRCDPISEHNRLYWYRQTLGQGPEFLTYFQNEAQLEKSRLLSDRFSAERPKGSFSTLEIQRTEQGDSAMYLCASSASRTGGETQYFGPGTRLLVL.

This chain joins TRBV7-9 and TRBJ1-2, with D tentatively TRBD1 (6 bases). CDR3 length: 15 amino acids. V lost 7 bases, J lost 0 bases, and 15 bases lay in between. The germline V gene encodes CDR1 SEHNR and CDR2 FQNEAQ (reference sequence). This CDR3 is CASKSWGAANYGYTF. For the CDR3, the DNA is TGTGCCAGCAAATCTTGGGGGGCAGCTAACTATGGCTACACCTTC.

By share, this clonotype counts as medium-sized. The V call is TRBV7-9, the J call TRBJ1-5, with D hard to call. In germline, CDR1 is SEHNR, CDR2 FQNEAQ (reference sequence). The CDR3 has 13 amino acids. Trimming left V 5 bases short and J 4 bases short, with 9 bases between. The CDR3 protein is CASSETENQPQHF. For the CDR3, the DNA is TGTGCCAGCAGCGAGACTGAGAATCAGCCCCAGCATTTT.

This clonotype showed up many times. The V and J genes are TRBV29-1 and TRBJ1-2, with TRBD1 as a possible D gene (6 bases). The CDR3 loop spans 13 amino acids. Germline V gene data show CDR1 as SQVTM and CDR2 as ANQGSEA. Trimming pared 7 bases from V and 1 base from J, leaving 13 bases between. Here the CDR3 reads CSAGPGDNYGYTF. CDR3 DNA sequence: TGCAGCGCCGGGCCAGGGGATAACTATGGCTACACCTTC.

V is TRBV20-1 and J is TRBJ1-5, with D tentatively TRBD1 (5 bases). Germline V gene lookup returns CDR1 DFQATT and CDR2 SNEGSKA (reference sequence). This CDR3 spans 16 amino acids. Trimming removed 2 bases at V and 3 bases at J, with 17 bases between. The CDR3 spells CSARSGGARNNQPQHF. CDR3 coding DNA: TGCAGTGCTAGATCCGGAGGGGCGCGGAACAATCAGCCCCAGCATTTT.

This clonotype was detected ten times or more. This chain connects TRBV4-1 to TRBJ1-3; no clear D. Trimming took off 1 base at V and 0 bases at J, with 10 bases between the two ends. This CDR3 region has 16 residues. Germline lookup yields CDR1 MGHRA and CDR2 YSYEKL. CDR3 DNA sequence: TGCGCCAGCAGCCAAGTTTTAGCGTTCTCTGGAAACACCATATATTTT. It translates to CASSQVLAFSGNTIYF.